This T cell receptor beta chain was captured by sequencing in a study of OX40 agonist ivuxolimab in advanced cancers. Study as a whole: It was permissible to have had prior anti-PD-1, anti-PD-L1 or anti-CTLA-4 therapy, and around 41% had some. Two patients with cutaneous melanoma and one with hepatocellular carcinoma, three in total, showed partial responses.

Study-wide points: On average, CD8+ T cells showed a greater number of expanded clones than CD4+.

The CDR3 extends over 16 amino acids. V was clipped by 2 bases and J by 3 bases, with 17 bases between them. The germline CDR1 and CDR2 sequences are MNHEY and SMNVEV (reference sequence). Patients who had autoimmune disease history or got systemic immunosuppression were left out. Using immunoSEQ multiplex PCR, the repertoire was profiled, and TCRdb retains in-frame clones only, with some absent. The sample contains tens of thousands of clones, approximately 91% of which appear only once. Details on this clone: What it binds is not known.

The chain links TRBV27 to TRBJ2-7; D is unresolved. This sequence was found in an adult with an advanced solid tumor such as melanoma, head and neck, liver or kidney cancer. The sample consisted of CD4+ or CD8+ T cells sorted from blood, taken in a trial of the OX40 agonist ivuxolimab. The CDR3, as DNA: TGTGCCAGCAGTTTAACAGTGGCAGAACTTCACTACGAGCAGTACTTC. Translating gives CASSLTVAELHYEQYF.